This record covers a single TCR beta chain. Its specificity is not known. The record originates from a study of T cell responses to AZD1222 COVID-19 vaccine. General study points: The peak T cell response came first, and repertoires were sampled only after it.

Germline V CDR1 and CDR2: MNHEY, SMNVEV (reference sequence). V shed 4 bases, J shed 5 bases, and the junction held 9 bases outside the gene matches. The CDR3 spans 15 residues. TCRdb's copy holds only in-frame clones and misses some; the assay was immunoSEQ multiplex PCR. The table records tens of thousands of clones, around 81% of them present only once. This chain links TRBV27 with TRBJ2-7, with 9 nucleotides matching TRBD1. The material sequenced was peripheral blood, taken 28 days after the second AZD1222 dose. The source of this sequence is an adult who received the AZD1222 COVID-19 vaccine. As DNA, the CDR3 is TGTGCCAGCAGTTCTCGCCGGGACAGGGCCCACGAGCAGTACTTC. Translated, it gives CASSSRRDRAHEQYF.